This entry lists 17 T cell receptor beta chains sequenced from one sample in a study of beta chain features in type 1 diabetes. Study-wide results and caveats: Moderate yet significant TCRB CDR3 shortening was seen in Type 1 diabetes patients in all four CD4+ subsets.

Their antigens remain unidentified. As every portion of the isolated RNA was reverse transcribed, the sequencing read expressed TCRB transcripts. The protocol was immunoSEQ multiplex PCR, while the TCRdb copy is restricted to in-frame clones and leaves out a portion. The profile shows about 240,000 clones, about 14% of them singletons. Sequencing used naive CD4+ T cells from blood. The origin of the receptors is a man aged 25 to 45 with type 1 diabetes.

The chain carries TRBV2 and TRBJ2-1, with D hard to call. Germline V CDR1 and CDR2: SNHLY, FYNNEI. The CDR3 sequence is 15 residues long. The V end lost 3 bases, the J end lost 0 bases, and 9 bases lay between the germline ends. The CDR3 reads CASSDTVSSYNEQFF. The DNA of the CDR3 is TGTGCCAGCAGTGACACGGTGAGCTCCTACAATGAGCAGTTCTTC.

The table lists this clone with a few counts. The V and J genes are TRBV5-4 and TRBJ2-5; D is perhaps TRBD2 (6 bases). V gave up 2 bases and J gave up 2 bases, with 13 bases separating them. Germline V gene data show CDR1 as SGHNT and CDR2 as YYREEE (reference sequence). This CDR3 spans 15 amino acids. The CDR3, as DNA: TGTGCCAGCAGCTTTCGAGGGGCGGGGCAAGAGACCCAGTACTTC. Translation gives CASSFRGAGQETQYF.

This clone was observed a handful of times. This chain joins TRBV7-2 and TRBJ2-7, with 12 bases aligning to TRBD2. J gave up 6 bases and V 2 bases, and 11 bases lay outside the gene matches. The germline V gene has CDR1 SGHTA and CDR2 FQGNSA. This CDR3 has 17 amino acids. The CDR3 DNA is TGTGCCAGCAGCTTAATCCCGGGACTAGCGGGCCTTCGCGAGCAGTACTTC. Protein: CASSLIPGLAGLREQYF.

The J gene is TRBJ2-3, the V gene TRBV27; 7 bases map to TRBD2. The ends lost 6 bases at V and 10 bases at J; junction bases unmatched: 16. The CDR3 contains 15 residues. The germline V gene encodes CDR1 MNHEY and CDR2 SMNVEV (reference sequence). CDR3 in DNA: TGTGCCAGCAGCCCCCCGAGCGGGGCCTTGGTTGCGCAGTATTTT. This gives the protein CASSPPSGALVAQYF.

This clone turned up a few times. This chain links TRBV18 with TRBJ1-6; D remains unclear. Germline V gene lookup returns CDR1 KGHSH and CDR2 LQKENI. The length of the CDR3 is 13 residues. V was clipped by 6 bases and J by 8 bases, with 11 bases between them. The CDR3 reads CASSLLIDSPLHF. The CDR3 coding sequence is TGTGCCAGCTCCCTACTGATAGATTCACCCCTCCACTTT.

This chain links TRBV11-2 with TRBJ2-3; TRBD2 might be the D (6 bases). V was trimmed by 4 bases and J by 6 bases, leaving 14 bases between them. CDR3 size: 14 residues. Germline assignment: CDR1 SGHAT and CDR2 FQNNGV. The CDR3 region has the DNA TGTGCCAGCAGCTACTTTTCTCGGGAGGATACGCAGTATTTT. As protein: CASSYFSREDTQYF.

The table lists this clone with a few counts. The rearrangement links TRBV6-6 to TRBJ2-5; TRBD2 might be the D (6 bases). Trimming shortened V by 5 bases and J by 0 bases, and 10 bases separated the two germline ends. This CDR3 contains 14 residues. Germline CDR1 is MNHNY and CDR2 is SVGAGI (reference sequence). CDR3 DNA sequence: TGTGCCAGCAGTCCTGGACTATACCAAGAGACCCAGTACTTC. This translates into CASSPGLYQETQYF.

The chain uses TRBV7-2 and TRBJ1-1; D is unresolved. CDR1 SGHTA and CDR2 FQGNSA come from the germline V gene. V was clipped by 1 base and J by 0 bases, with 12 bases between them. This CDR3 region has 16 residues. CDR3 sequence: CASSLVGGQMNTEAFF. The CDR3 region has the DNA TGTGCCAGCAGCTTAGTAGGTGGGCAGATGAACACTGAAGCTTTCTTT. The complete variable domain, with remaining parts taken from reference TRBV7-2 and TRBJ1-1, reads GAGVSQSPSNKVTEKGKDVELRCDPISGHTALYWYRQSLGQGLEFLIYFQGNSAPDKSGLPSDRFSAERTGGSVSTLTIQRTQQEDSAVYLCASSLVGGQMNTEAFFGQGTRLTVV.

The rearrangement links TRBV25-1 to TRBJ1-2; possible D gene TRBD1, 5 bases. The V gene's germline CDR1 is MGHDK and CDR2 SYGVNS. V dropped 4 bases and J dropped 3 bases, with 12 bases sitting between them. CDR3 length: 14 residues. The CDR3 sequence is CASSAKGRHYGYTF. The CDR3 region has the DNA TGTGCCAGCAGTGCGAAGGGGCGCCACTATGGCTACACCTTC.

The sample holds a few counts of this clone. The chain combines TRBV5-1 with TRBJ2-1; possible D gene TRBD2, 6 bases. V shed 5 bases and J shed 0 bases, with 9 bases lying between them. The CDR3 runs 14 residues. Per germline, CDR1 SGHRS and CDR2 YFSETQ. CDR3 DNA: TGCGCCAGCAGGGAGGGTTACTCCTACAATGAGCAGTTCTTC. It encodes CASREGYSYNEQFF.

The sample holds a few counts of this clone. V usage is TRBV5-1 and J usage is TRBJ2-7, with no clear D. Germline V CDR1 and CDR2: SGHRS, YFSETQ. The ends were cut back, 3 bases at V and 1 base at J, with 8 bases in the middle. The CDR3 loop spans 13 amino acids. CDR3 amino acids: CASSWAESYEQYF. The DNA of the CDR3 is TGCGCCAGCAGCTGGGCCGAGTCCTACGAGCAGTACTTC.

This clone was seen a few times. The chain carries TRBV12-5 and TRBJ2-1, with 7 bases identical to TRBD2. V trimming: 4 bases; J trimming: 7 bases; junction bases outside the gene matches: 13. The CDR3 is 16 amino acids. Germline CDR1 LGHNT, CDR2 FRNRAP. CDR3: CASGSSGGGLGNEQFF. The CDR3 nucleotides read TGTGCTAGTGGTTCATCTGGGGGAGGGTTAGGGAATGAGCAGTTCTTC.

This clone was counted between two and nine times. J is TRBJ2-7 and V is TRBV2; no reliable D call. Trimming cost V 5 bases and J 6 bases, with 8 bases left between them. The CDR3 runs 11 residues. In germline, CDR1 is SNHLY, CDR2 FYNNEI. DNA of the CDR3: TGTGCCAGCAGTCCTCGGAGCGAGCAGTACTTC. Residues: CASSPRSEQYF.

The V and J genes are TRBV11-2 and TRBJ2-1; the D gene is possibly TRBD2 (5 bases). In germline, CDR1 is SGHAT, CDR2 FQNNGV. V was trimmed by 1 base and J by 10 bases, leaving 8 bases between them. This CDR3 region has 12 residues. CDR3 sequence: CASSLAGYEQFF. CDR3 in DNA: TGTGCCAGCAGCTTAGCGGGATACGAGCAGTTCTTC.

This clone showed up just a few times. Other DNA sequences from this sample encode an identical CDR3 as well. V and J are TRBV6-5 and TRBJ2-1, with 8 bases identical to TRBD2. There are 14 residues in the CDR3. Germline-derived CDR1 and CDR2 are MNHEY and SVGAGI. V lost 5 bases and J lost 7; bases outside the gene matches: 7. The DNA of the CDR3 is TGTGCCAGCAGTCGTAGCGGGGCAGAAAATGAGCAGTTCTTC. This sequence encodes CASSRSGAENEQFF.

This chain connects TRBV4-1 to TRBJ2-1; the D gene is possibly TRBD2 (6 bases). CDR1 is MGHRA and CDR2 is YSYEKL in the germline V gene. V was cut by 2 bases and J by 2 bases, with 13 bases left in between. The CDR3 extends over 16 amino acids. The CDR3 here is CASSQPGEEAYNEQFF. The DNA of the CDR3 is TGCGCCAGCAGCCAACCGGGAGAAGAGGCCTACAATGAGCAGTTCTTC.

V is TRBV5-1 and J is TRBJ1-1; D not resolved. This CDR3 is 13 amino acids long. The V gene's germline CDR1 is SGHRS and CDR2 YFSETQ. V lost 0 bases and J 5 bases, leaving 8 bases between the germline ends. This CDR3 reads CASSLVAGTEAFF. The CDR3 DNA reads TGCGCCAGCAGCTTGGTGGCGGGGACTGAAGCTTTCTTT.